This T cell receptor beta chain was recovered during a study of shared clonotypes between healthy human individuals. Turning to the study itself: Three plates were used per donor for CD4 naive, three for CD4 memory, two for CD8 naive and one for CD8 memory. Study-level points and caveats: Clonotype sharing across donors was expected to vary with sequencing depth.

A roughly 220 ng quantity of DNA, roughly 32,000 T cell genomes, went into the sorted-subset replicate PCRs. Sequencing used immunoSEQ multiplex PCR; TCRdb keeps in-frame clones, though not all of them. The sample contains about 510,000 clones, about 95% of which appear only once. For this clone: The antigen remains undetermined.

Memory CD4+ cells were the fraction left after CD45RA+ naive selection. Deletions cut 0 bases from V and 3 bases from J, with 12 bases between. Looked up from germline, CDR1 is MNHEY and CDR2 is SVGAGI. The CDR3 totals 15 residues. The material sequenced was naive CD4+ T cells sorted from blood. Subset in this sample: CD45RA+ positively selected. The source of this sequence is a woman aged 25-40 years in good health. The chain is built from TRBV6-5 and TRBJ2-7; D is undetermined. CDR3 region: CASSYSQVVDYEQYF. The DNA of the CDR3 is TGTGCCAGCAGTTACTCGCAGGTAGTGGACTACGAGCAGTACTTC.